This T cell receptor (beta chain) stems from a study of blood T cell repertoires in COVID-19. Looking at the study overall: Spain, Italy and the United States supplied samples that represented acute and convalescent COVID-19.

Original processing notes: Amplification of reference gene primers provided the estimated nucleated cell counts. Sequenced by immunoSEQ multiplex PCR; TCRdb stores in-frame clones only, minus some. From that table come the V and J calls and clone size; the DNA was used to work out D and trimming. Of about 310,000 clones in the sample, 85% are singletons; the top ten hold around 2%. Sequenced: PBMCs or T cells enriched from blood (not recorded which). This receptor was obtained from a woman under 40 who had been exposed to COVID-19.

CDR3 nucleotide sequence: TGCGCCAGCAGCGAGAAACAGGGGAACTATGGCTACACCTTC. This translates into CASSEKQGNYGYTF. The genes are TRBV5-1 and TRBJ1-2; 7 nucleotides match TRBD1. The V gene's germline CDR1 is SGHRS and CDR2 YFSETQ. This CDR3 is built from 14 residues. After removal of 4 bases from V and 2 bases from J, the junction contained 5 bases not matched to a gene. Variable domain in full (rest from reference TRBV5-1 and TRBJ1-2): KAGVTQTPRYLIKTRGQQVTLSCSPISGHRSVSWYQQTPGQGLQFLFEYFSETQRNKGNFPGRFSGRQFSNSRSEMNVSTLELGDSALYLCASSEKQGNYGYTFGSGTRLTVV.